Listed below are T cell receptor beta chains from one sample, sequenced in a study of human T cells and chemical hapten exposure. One entry per CDR3 protein results from TCRdb running MiXCR on the RACE reads. The sample includes about 290,000 distinct CDR3 sequences, almost 8% of them seen just once. Sequencing used whole blood, obtained in connection with sensitization to the hapten diphenylcyclopropenone (DPC). These receptors all come from a man between 18 and 35 years old with alopecia areata. Some clones in this sample may be carry-over from other donors' samples. CDR3s include the opening cysteine and the closing phenylalanine or tryptophan. D genes are given only for firm matches. Part of the rows lack a size; the others show once, few, many or a class for expanded clones.

clone size	D gene	V gene	CDR3 protein
few	TRBD1	TRBV7-2	CASSFRGRETQYF
few	.	TRBV20-1	CSAPSTEGSF
few	.	TRBV5-6	CASEEGVNTGELFF
once	.	TRBV7-2	CASSSVKVTYGYTF
few	.	TRBV6-2/TRBV6-3	CASTEHTGRSYEQYF
.	TRBD1	TRBV3-1	CASSRGTADSNQPQHF
many	TRBD1	TRBV3-1	CASSQEGQEAFF
many	.	TRBV7-9	CASRELAMNEQFF
few	.	TRBV15	CATSRDFRAGANVLTF
many	.	TRBV3-1	CASSQLQGAGELFF
.	.	TRBV4-3	CASSQKEQGRNTEAFF
few	.	TRBV6-2/TRBV6-3	CATSAPGLAQYNEQFF
few	.	TRBV4-1	CASSLTGLGNQPQHF
many	.	TRBV5-1	CASSLNGNSAEAFF
.	TRBD1	TRBV12-3/TRBV12-4	CASSSGQGGEKLFF
few	TRBD2	TRBV20-1	CSASPGTSMSDTQYF
.	TRBD1	TRBV4-3	CASSQDNAGGNGYTF
many	TRBD2	TRBV11-1	CASSPGGQETQYF
.	TRBD2	TRBV28	CASSLWTGGSESQETQYF
.	.	TRBV9	CASSGLHKTQYF
few	TRBD1	TRBV9	CASSSHQGGMNTEAFF
.	TRBD2	TRBV15	CATSAGTSGGFEQFF
few	TRBD1	TRBV10-1	CASSEHTLKAGGSYTEAFF
few	.	TRBV12-3/TRBV12-4	CASSLGLKGKAFF
many	TRBD2	TRBV4-3	CASSQISGGEQFF
few	.	TRBV20-1	CSAPDRRTNTIYF
few	.	TRBV4-3	CASSQWRGKGDTQYF
.	.	TRBV6-4	CASSEDIRNEQFF
many	TRBD1	TRBV5-1	CASSRDRATNEKLFF
many	.	TRBV6-5	CASSLREGNQPQHF
many	TRBD1	TRBV7-9	CASSPDRAFGGNQPQHF
many	TRBD1	TRBV6-4	CASSDAPGQGYNEQFF
many	.	TRBV24-1	CATSDLNSGRSYNEQFF
few	.	TRBV7-9	CASSLVAGQAQAQETQYF
many	TRBD1	TRBV24-1	CATSETGTGSAGELFF
.	.	TRBV29-1	CSVVQGGRETQYF
.	.	TRBV24-1	CATSDLGGGRGWFF
many	.	TRBV5-1	CASSLVAGNTEAFF
.	TRBD1	TRBV27	CASSFRGLKMDTEAFF
.	.	TRBV5-1	CASSFDRAGETQYF
few	.	TRBV28	CASSFPWDSRNQETQYF
few	.	TRBV27	CASSLQVSRSTGELFF
few	.	TRBV10-3	CAISEWDSETQYF
.	.	TRBV6-2/TRBV6-3	CASSYNSYEQYF
.	.	TRBV28	CASSLRPGDEDEKLFF
.	.	TRBV6-5	CASVGRGQGFNEQFF
many	TRBD2	TRBV29-1	CSVSGELYNEQFF
.	.	TRBV25-1	CASSPEGTGHNEQFF
few	TRBD1	TRBV4-3	CASSQADRDYEKLFF
few	TRBD1	TRBV5-1	CASSINRGPSAQYF
.	.	TRBV4-3	CASSQVEGPMGSPLHF
.	.	TRBV6-6	CASSLRMGEIQYF
many	TRBD1	TRBV28	CASTEPQTGGNEQFF
many	.	TRBV6-5	CASSTRDGAFF
.	.	TRBV4-3	CASSQETAGPQHF
many	.	TRBV5-1	CASSTSGVSYNEQFF